The rows below give T cell receptor beta chains drawn from one sample of a study of T cell responses to AZD1222 COVID-19 vaccine. The data were produced by immunoSEQ multiplex PCR, yet TCRdb's version contains in-frame clones alone and is incomplete. The sample lists about 86,000 clones, around 90% occurring once. Sequenced material: peripheral blood, taken 28 days after the second AZD1222 dose. The receptors were gathered from an adult who received the AZD1222 COVID-19 vaccine. Both conserved end residues are part of each CDR3. D genes are given only for firm matches. A row's size may be missing; if present it is once, few, many or a size class.

J gene	V gene	clone size	D gene	CDR3 DNA	CDR3 protein
TRBJ1-5	TRBV19	NA	NA	TGTGCCAGTAGTAAAGGGGGGGCAAATCAGCCCCAGCATTTT	CASSKGGANQPQHF
TRBJ1-1	TRBV30	NA	TRBD1	TGTGCCTGGGTGTCCCCAGGGGGCTGGCTTGAAGCTTTCTTT	CAWVSPGGWLEAFF
TRBJ2-3	TRBV10-3	once	NA	TGTGCCATCAAGAGAGGAGAAGTAGATACGCAGTATTTT	CAIKRGEVDTQYF
TRBJ2-1	TRBV6-1	NA	TRBD2	TGTGCCAGCAGTGGTACTAGCGGGGGGGCCTCCTACAATGAGCAGTTCTTC	CASSGTSGGASYNEQFF
TRBJ2-1	TRBV9	NA	TRBD2	TGTGCCAGCAGCGTAGTAGCGGGGGGATTCAATGAGCAGTTCTTC	CASSVVAGGFNEQFF
TRBJ1-1	TRBV9	NA	NA	TGTGCCAGCAGCGTAGGAATCATGGGGATGGTGTCTGAAGCTTTCTTT	CASSVGIMGMVSEAFF
TRBJ2-2	TRBV18	once	NA	TGTGCCAGCGAGAACACCGGGGAGCTGTTTTTT	CASENTGELFF
TRBJ1-3	TRBV27	NA	TRBD1	TGTGCCAGCAGTCCCTCCCCCGGGACAGGGATTCGAAACACCATATATTTT	CASSPSPGTGIRNTIYF
TRBJ2-7	TRBV15	once	TRBD2	TGTGCCACCGAAATTAAGAGCGGGGGGGGCTCCTACGAGCAGTACTTC	CATEIKSGGGSYEQYF
TRBJ1-4	TRBV28	once	TRBD1	TGTGCCAGCAGCCGGACAGGGGGCAATGAAAAACTGTTTTTT	CASSRTGGNEKLFF
TRBJ1-2	TRBV7-9	NA	NA	TGTGCCAGCAGCTTAGAGGGTACCTATGGCTACACCTTC	CASSLEGTYGYTF
TRBJ1-3	TRBV14	NA	NA	TGTGCCAGCAGCCAAGATTGGGGGACTGGAAACACCATATATTTT	CASSQDWGTGNTIYF
TRBJ2-3	TRBV5-4	NA	TRBD2	TGTGCCAGCAGCTTGCTACTAGCGGGGGGATACACAGATACGCAGTATTTT	CASSLLLAGGYTDTQYF
TRBJ2-7	TRBV5-1	NA	TRBD1	TGCGCCAGCAGCTTCGGGGACAGGGGGCCCTACGAGCAGTACTTC	CASSFGDRGPYEQYF
TRBJ2-3	TRBV11-3	NA	NA	TGTGCCAGCAGCTTAGACACCCTAGATACGCAGTATTTT	CASSLDTLDTQYF
TRBJ2-2	TRBV19	NA	NA	TGTGCCAGTAGTATCTTCGGAAACACCGGGGAGCTGTTTTTT	CASSIFGNTGELFF
TRBJ2-4	TRBV6-6	NA	TRBD2	TGTGCCAGCAGCCTTCGGGGGGGGGAACTAAACATTCAGTACTTC	CASSLRGGELNIQYF
TRBJ2-2	TRBV28	NA	TRBD2	TGTGCCAGCAGTTGGGGACTAGCGGCGAACACCGGGGAGCTGTTTTTT	CASSWGLAANTGELFF
TRBJ2-7	TRBV11-3	NA	NA	TGTGCCAGCAGCTCAAGCTCCTACGAGCAGTACTTC	CASSSSSYEQYF
TRBJ1-1	TRBV18	once	NA	TGTGCCAGCTCACCTGGGGAGTTTAACACTGAAGCTTTCTTT	CASSPGEFNTEAFF
TRBJ2-6	TRBV4-1	once	NA	TGCGCCAGCAGCCACCCGGCGGAGGCCAACGTCCTGACTTTC	CASSHPAEANVLTF
TRBJ2-5	TRBV19	NA	NA	TGTGCCAGTAGTATAGGACCGACAAGGTCGGAGACCCAGTACTTC	CASSIGPTRSETQYF
TRBJ1-6	TRBV19	few	TRBD1	TGTGCCAGTAGTACAGGGGGCGCAACCTATAATTCACCCCTCCACTTT	CASSTGGATYNSPLHF
TRBJ2-1	TRBV2	few	TRBD2	TGTGCCACCCAGAAGCGGGGGTTCGATGAGCAGTTCTTC	CATQKRGFDEQFF
TRBJ2-2	TRBV13	NA	NA	TGTGCCAGCAGCTTAGCCTTCCAAGGGGGTGCCGGGGAGCTGTTTTTT	CASSLAFQGGAGELFF
TRBJ2-7	TRBV4-1	NA	TRBD1	TGCGCCAGCAGCCAGTTAGGACAGGGAGTCACCTACGAGCAGTACTTC	CASSQLGQGVTYEQYF
TRBJ2-1	TRBV12-3/TRBV12-4	NA	NA	TGTGCCAGCAGTTTCCTTGGCAATGAGCAGTTCTTC	CASSFLGNEQFF
TRBJ2-7	TRBV5-1	NA	TRBD2	TGCGCCAGCAACCTCGGGACTAGCGGGGCCCAATACGAGCAGTACTTC	CASNLGTSGAQYEQYF
TRBJ2-1	TRBV7-2	NA	TRBD1	TGTGCCAGCAGCCCCTCGGGACAGGTGGGGCAGGCAAAGTTCTTC	CASSPSGQVGQAKFF
TRBJ2-4	TRBV29-1	NA	NA	TGCAGCGGCCGCATTTTAGCCAAAAACATTCAGTACTTC	CSGRILAKNIQYF
TRBJ1-1	TRBV4-2	NA	NA	TGTGCCAGCAGCCAAGCTTTAATGGGGGAGGGTCCTAACACTGAAGCTTTCTTT	CASSQALMGEGPNTEAFF
TRBJ2-2	TRBV5-8	few	NA	TGTGCCAGCAGCTTTTTTTCGCAGGCAGACACCGGGGAGCTGTTTTTT	CASSFFSQADTGELFF
TRBJ1-2	TRBV4-2	NA	TRBD1	TGTGCCAGCAGCCGCGAGGGGACAGGGGTCGCCTATGGCTACACCTTC	CASSREGTGVAYGYTF
TRBJ1-2	TRBV19	NA	NA	TGTGCCAGTAGCCCGGGAGCTAACTATGGCTACACCTTC	CASSPGANYGYTF
TRBJ1-5	TRBV7-3	NA	TRBD1	TGTGCCAGCAGCTTAACAGATCGGAGACAGGGGGTCGGTCAGCCCCAGCATTTT	CASSLTDRRQGVGQPQHF
TRBJ1-2	TRBV28	NA	NA	TGTGCCAGCAGTCCCCGAACAGGACCCCCATTCTATGGCTACACCTTC	CASSPRTGPPFYGYTF
TRBJ2-7	TRBV21-1	NA	NA	TGTGCCAGCAGCTACGAGCAGTACTTC	CASSYEQYF
TRBJ1-2	TRBV28	NA	NA	TGTGCCAGCAGTTCCTATGGCTACACCTTC	CASSSYGYTF
TRBJ2-3	TRBV7-2	NA	NA	TGTGCCAGCAGCTGGCCACCCTCCTCAGATACGCAGTATTTT	CASSWPPSSDTQYF
TRBJ1-2	TRBV7-8	NA	NA	TGTGCCAGCAGCTTAACCAACTCGGACAGCTATGGCTACACCTTC	CASSLTNSDSYGYTF
TRBJ2-5	TRBV9	NA	NA	TGTGCCAGCGAATCAGTCAACCAAGAGACCCAGTACTTC	CASESVNQETQYF
TRBJ2-4	TRBV19	NA	TRBD2	TGTGCCAGTAGTATAGAATTCGTGCCTAGCGGAATAATACTAGCCAAAAACATTCAGTACTTC	CASSIEFVPSGIILAKNIQYF
TRBJ2-7	TRBV7-2	NA	NA	TGTGCCAGCAGCTTAGGCCAGGGTAGAAGCTACGAGCAGTACTTC	CASSLGQGRSYEQYF
TRBJ1-5	TRBV11-3	NA	NA	TGTGCCAGCAGTCCATGTACACAGGGAAGTGATTTT	CASSPCTQGSDF
TRBJ2-1	TRBV4-3	NA	NA	TGCGCCAGCAGCCAAGATCCTCATAGAACGGAGGGTGAGCAGTTCTTC	CASSQDPHRTEGEQFF
TRBJ1-2	TRBV10-2	NA	NA	TGCGCCAGCAGTGAGATCAGGTTAGAAGGTTTTGATGGCTACACCTTC	CASSEIRLEGFDGYTF
TRBJ2-4	TRBV2	NA	NA	TGTGCCAGCAGTGATATCTCCTACGAAAGGAGAAACATTCAGTACTTC	CASSDISYERRNIQYF
TRBJ2-7	TRBV28	NA	NA	TGTGCCAGCAGTAGGTCCTACGAGCAGTACTTC	CASSRSYEQYF
TRBJ2-5	TRBV5-1	NA	TRBD2	TGCGCCAGCAGCTTGGCCGCGGCTAGCGGGGGCGAGACCCAGTACTTC	CASSLAAASGGETQYF
TRBJ2-7	TRBV5-6	once	TRBD1	TGTGCCAGCAGCTGGGACAGGGGGCACTACGAGCAGTACTTC	CASSWDRGHYEQYF
TRBJ2-1	TRBV18	NA	NA	TGTGCCAGCTCACCACCGACGGCAGAGGGAAGGTTCTACAATGAGCAGTTCTTC	CASSPPTAEGRFYNEQFF
TRBJ1-2	TRBV3-1/TRBV3-2	NA	NA	TGTGCCAGCAGCCAAGTTTGGGGCCAAGGGAGGCTCGGCTACACCTTC	CASSQVWGQGRLGYTF
TRBJ2-5	TRBV12-3/TRBV12-4	NA	NA	TGTGCCAGCAGAAGGGCCGGAGAGACCCAGTACTTC	CASRRAGETQYF
TRBJ1-4	TRBV5-1	NA	NA	TGCGCCAGCAGCTTGGCGGGGTACAGTGAAAAACTGTTTTTT	CASSLAGYSEKLFF
TRBJ1-3	TRBV6-5	NA	NA	TGTGCCAGCAGCCTTCAGGGGCCCTCTGGAAACACCATATATTTT	CASSLQGPSGNTIYF
TRBJ2-2	TRBV19	NA	NA	TGTGCCAGTAGTATAAATCCGTCTACTTACACCGGGGAGCTGTTTTTT	CASSINPSTYTGELFF